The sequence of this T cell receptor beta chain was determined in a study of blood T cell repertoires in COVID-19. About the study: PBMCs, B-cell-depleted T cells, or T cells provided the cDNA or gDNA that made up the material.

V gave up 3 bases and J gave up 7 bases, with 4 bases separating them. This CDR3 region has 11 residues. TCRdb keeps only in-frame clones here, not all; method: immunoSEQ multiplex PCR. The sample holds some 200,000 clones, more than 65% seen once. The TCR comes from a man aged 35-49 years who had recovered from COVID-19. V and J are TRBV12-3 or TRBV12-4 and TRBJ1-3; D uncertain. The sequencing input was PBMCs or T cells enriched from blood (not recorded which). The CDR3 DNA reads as TGTGCCAGCAGTTTCGGGAACACCATATATTTT. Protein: CASSFGNTIYF.